This section outlines one T cell receptor (beta chain) sequence together with its context. The data originate from a study of shared T cell receptors in the human thymus. TCRdb keeps only in-frame clones here, not all; method: immunoSEQ multiplex PCR. The sample lists over 65,000 clones, nearly 95% occurring once. Trimming pared 1 base from V and 2 bases from J, leaving 11 bases between. Germline assignment: CDR1 SGHVT and CDR2 SQSDAQ. CDR3 length: 15 amino acids. Sequenced input: thymocytes. The clonotype comes from a human donor. The chain links TRBV7-4 to TRBJ2-5; D unclear. CDR3 loop: CASSLEDSPQETQYF. The CDR3, as DNA: TGTGCCAGCAGCTTAGAAGACTCCCCTCAAGAGACCCAGTACTTC.